These 31 T cell receptor beta chains came from one sample sequenced in a study of OX40 agonist ivuxolimab in advanced cancers. Sequencing used immunoSEQ multiplex PCR; TCRdb keeps in-frame clones, though not all of them. The sample consists of roughly 56,000 clones, less than 90% of them appearing once. The sequences come from CD4+ or CD8+ T cells sorted from blood, collected in a trial of the OX40 agonist ivuxolimab. The receptors come from an adult with an advanced solid tumor such as melanoma, head and neck, liver or kidney cancer.

This chain links TRBV2 with TRBJ2-7; 7 bases are shared with TRBD1. With V trimmed by 3 bases and J by 2 bases, 4 bases remained unmatched. The CDR3 covers 14 residues. Looked up from germline, CDR1 is SNHLY and CDR2 is FYNNEI. CDR3 nucleotide sequence: TGTGCCAGCAGTGACCGGGACAGAGCCTACGAGCAGTACTTC. This codes for CASSDRDRAYEQYF. The variable domain in full, completed from reference TRBV2 and TRBJ2-7, reads EPEVTQTPSHQVTQMGQEVILRCVPISNHLYFYWYRQILGQKVEFLVSFYNNEISEKSEIFDDQFSVERPDGSNFTLKIRSTKLEDSAMYFCASSDRDRAYEQYFGPGTRLTVT.

This rearrangement joins TRBV6-5 to TRBJ2-6, with 9 bases matching TRBD1. Germline CDR1 MNHEY, CDR2 SVGAGI. This CDR3 is 15 amino acids long. V was pared by 5 bases and J by 2 bases, with 1 base of the junction left unmatched. The CDR3 spells CASSRTGAGANVLTF. The CDR3 bases are TGTGCCAGCAGTAGGACAGGGGCTGGGGCCAACGTCCTGACTTTC.

The chain uses TRBV5-1 and TRBJ1-4; 10 nucleotides agree with TRBD1. This CDR3 has 16 amino acids. V shed 5 bases and J 0 bases; nucleotides not matched to a gene: 4. Germline V gene sequence: CDR1 SGHRS, CDR2 YFSETQ. In DNA, the CDR3 is TGCGCCAGCAGAGCCGGACAGGGGGCAACTAATGAAAAACTGTTTTTT. As protein: CASRAGQGATNEKLFF.

This chain joins TRBV10-2 and TRBJ2-7; D perhaps matches TRBD1 (7 bases). The V gene's germline CDR1 is WSHSY and CDR2 SAAADI. The V and J ends lost 5 bases and 3 bases respectively, with 17 bases between them. CDR3 length: 15 residues. CDR3 region: CASSRGDRPYYEQYF. In DNA, the CDR3 is TGCGCCAGCAGTAGGGGGGACAGACCTTACTACGAGCAGTACTTC.

V is TRBV27 and J is TRBJ2-7, with a possible D match to TRBD2 (5 bases). V was pared by 2 bases and J by 3 bases, with 14 bases between. Germline V gene data show CDR1 as MNHEY and CDR2 as SMNVEV (reference sequence). The CDR3 is 15 residues long. The CDR3 sequence: CASSLNPAGIYEQYF. CDR3 bases: TGTGCCAGCAGTTTAAACCCCGCCGGGATCTACGAGCAGTACTTC.

The chain carries TRBV6-1 and TRBJ1-2; 11 bases match TRBD1. This CDR3 has 15 residues. Germline assignment: CDR1 MNHNS and CDR2 SASEGT. Trimming cost V 5 bases and J 7 bases; bases outside gene matches: 9. The CDR3 nucleotides read TGTGCCAGCAGTCCGGACAGGGGGCAATCCGGTGGCTACACCTTC. As protein: CASSPDRGQSGGYTF.

V gene TRBV18 combines with J gene TRBJ2-7; 7 bases match TRBD2. The germline gives CDR1 KGHSH, CDR2 LQKENI. The CDR3 covers 16 residues. V lost 2 bases to trimming and J lost 2 bases; unmatched junction nucleotides: 9. The CDR3 loop is CASSPRGLAETYEQYF. The CDR3 DNA follows: TGTGCCAGCTCACCAAGAGGCCTAGCGGAGACCTACGAGCAGTACTTC.

This clone turned up a few times. The V gene is TRBV6-1, the J gene TRBJ1-2; a possible D gene is TRBD1 (5 bases). This CDR3 is 14 amino acids long. The V and J ends lost 4 bases and 1 base respectively, with 10 bases between them. CDR1 is MNHNS and CDR2 is SASEGT in the germline V gene. Here the CDR3 DNA reads TGTGCCAGCAGTGTATCTCAGGGTAACTATGGCTACACCTTC. Amino acid sequence: CASSVSQGNYGYTF.

The chain is built from TRBV11-2 and TRBJ2-5, with TRBD2 identical over 9 bases. The CDR3 runs 15 residues. The J segment lost 1 base and the V segment lost 2 bases, leaving 2 bases of the junction unmatched. Germline CDR1 is SGHAT and CDR2 is FQNNGV. CDR3 in DNA: TGTGCCAGCAGCTTAACGACTAGCGGCCAAGAGACCCAGTACTTC. This gives the protein CASSLTTSGQETQYF.

The rearrangement uses TRBV7-8 and TRBJ2-1; 9 bases line up with TRBD2. Germline-derived CDR1 and CDR2 are SGHVS and FQNEAQ. The CDR3 is 15 residues long. J gave up 7 bases and V 5 bases, and 9 bases lay outside the gene matches. Here the CDR3 reads CASSAGLANGNEQFF. DNA of the CDR3: TGTGCCAGCAGCGCCGGACTAGCGAATGGTAATGAGCAGTTCTTC.

This clone was counted a few times. This rearrangement joins TRBV28 to TRBJ2-1; D not resolved. V was clipped by 5 bases and J by 6 bases, with 17 bases between them. Germline CDR1 and CDR2: MDHEN and SYDVKM. The CDR3 runs 15 residues. CDR3 amino acids: CASSQQAYILNEQFF. The CDR3 DNA is TGTGCCAGCAGTCAACAAGCTTACATCCTCAATGAGCAGTTCTTC. Complete variable domain (other parts from reference TRBV28 and TRBJ2-1): DVKVTQSSRYLVKRTGEKVFLECVQDMDHENMFWYRQDPGLGLRLIYFSYDVKMKEKGDIPEGYSVSREKKERFSLILESASTNQTSMYLCASSQQAYILNEQFFGPGTRLTVL.

The J gene is TRBJ2-1, the V gene TRBV19, with TRBD1 identical over 8 bases. CDR3 size: 13 residues. V gave up 5 bases and J gave up 8 bases; unmatched junction bases: 5. CDR1 is LNHDA and CDR2 is SQIVND in the germline V gene (reference sequence). The CDR3 loop is CASSPRQGYEQFF. DNA for the CDR3: TGTGCCAGTAGTCCGCGACAGGGGTATGAGCAGTTCTTC.

The rearrangement uses TRBV15 and TRBJ2-4, with D tentatively TRBD1 or TRBD2 (5 bases each). CDR1 is LNHNV and CDR2 is YYDKDF in the germline V gene (reference sequence). The V end lost 2 bases, the J end lost 5 bases, and 13 bases lay between the germline ends. CDR3 length: 15 amino acids. The CDR3 nucleotides read TGTGCCACCAGCAGATCCGGTGGGACCGAAAACATTCAGTACTTC. Its protein product is CATSRSGGTENIQYF. Full variable domain (missing parts from reference TRBV15 and TRBJ2-4): DAMVIQNPRYQVTQFGKPVTLSCSQTLNHNVMYWYQQKSSQAPKLLFHYYDKDFNNEADTPDNFQSRRPNTSFCFLDIRSPGLGDTAMYLCATSRSGGTENIQYFGAGTRLSVL.

The V call is TRBV7-3, the J call TRBJ2-1, with 7 bases that match TRBD2. V shed 5 bases and J 5 bases; nucleotides not matched to a gene: 6. The length of the CDR3 is 14 residues. CDR1 and CDR2 (germline): SGHTA, FQGTGA. The CDR3 region has the DNA TGTGCCAGCAGCAATAGCGGGTTCCACAATGAGCAGTTCTTC. Protein: CASSNSGFHNEQFF.

This clone appeared once. The same CDR3 arises from other DNA sequences in this sample as well. The chain combines TRBV5-6 with TRBJ2-5; 7 nucleotides align to TRBD1. This CDR3 is 14 amino acids long. CDR1 is SGHDT, CDR2 YYEEEE, per germline. The J segment lost 2 bases and the V segment lost 1 base, leaving 2 bases of the junction unmatched. The CDR3 sequence is CASSLLTGQETQYF. DNA of the CDR3: TGTGCCAGCAGCTTGTTGACAGGGCAAGAGACCCAGTACTTC.

The gene calls are TRBV6-1 and TRBJ2-3; D is uncertain. V dropped 6 bases and J dropped 1 base, with 8 bases sitting between them. Germline assignment: CDR1 MNHNS and CDR2 SASEGT. The CDR3 spans 13 residues. CDR3 sequence (DNA): TGTGCCAGCAGGCCCCTAGGCACAGATACGCAGTATTTT. It translates to CASRPLGTDTQYF.

This chain connects TRBV11-2 to TRBJ1-5; D is unresolved. The CDR3 consists of 13 residues. Looked up from germline, CDR1 is SGHAT and CDR2 is FQNNGV. V was clipped by 1 base and J by 5 bases, with 6 bases between them. CDR3 region: CASSLVGYQPQHF. In DNA, the CDR3 is TGTGCCAGCAGCTTAGTGGGTTATCAGCCCCAGCATTTT.

In this sample, this clone turned up once. The chain has TRBV5-6 and TRBJ2-3; 10 nucleotides match TRBD2. CDR3 length equals 15 residues. V lost 1 base and J lost 5; bases outside the gene matches: 4. The V gene's germline CDR1 is SGHDT and CDR2 YYEEEE. CDR3 residues: CASSLKAGGLDTQYF. The DNA of the CDR3 is TGTGCCAGCAGCTTGAAAGCGGGAGGGCTAGATACGCAGTATTTT.

The chain couples TRBV7-2 to TRBJ1-1; tentatively, D is TRBD1 (5 bases). Per germline, CDR1 SGHTA and CDR2 FQGNSA. The CDR3 totals 15 residues. V was shortened by 2 bases and J by 5 bases, with 15 bases between the two germline ends. For the CDR3, the DNA is TGTGCCAGCAGCTTACGGTCAGGGCCCGGGACTGAAGCTTTCTTT. Translated: CASSLRSGPGTEAFF.

The sample holds one count of this clone. V is TRBV6-1 and J is TRBJ1-3, with 9 bases identical to TRBD1. J was trimmed by 2 bases and V by 4 bases; bases with no gene match: 0. CDR3 length equals 14 residues. Germline loops: CDR1 MNHNS, CDR2 SASEGT. The CDR3 is CASSGQGAGNTIYF. CDR3 nucleotide sequence: TGTGCCAGCAGTGGACAGGGGGCTGGAAACACCATATATTTT.

The chain employs TRBV28 and TRBJ1-1; D is perhaps TRBD1 (6 bases). CDR3 size: 16 residues. V lost 5 bases and J 1 base, leaving 17 bases between the germline ends. CDR1 is MDHEN and CDR2 is SYDVKM in the germline V gene. DNA for the CDR3: TGTGCCAGCAGTCCGCCGAAACAGGGCTCGAACACTGAAGCTTTCTTT. Encoded protein: CASSPPKQGSNTEAFF.

This chain links TRBV5-4 with TRBJ2-5; 8 positions match TRBD1. This CDR3 contains 14 residues. J gave up 2 bases and V 2 bases, and 2 bases lay outside the gene matches. Germline CDR1 is SGHNT and CDR2 is YYREEE (reference sequence). The DNA of the CDR3 is TGTGCCAGCAGCTTCGGGACAGGTCAAGAGACCCAGTACTTC. Translated, it gives CASSFGTGQETQYF.

The chain recombines TRBV7-9 with TRBJ1-1; D remains unclear. Germline values: CDR1 SEHNR, CDR2 FQNEAQ (reference sequence). This CDR3 is 16 amino acids long. V was shortened by 3 bases and J by 1 base, with 15 bases between the two germline ends. DNA for the CDR3: TGTGCCAGCAGCTTGGCCCCTAGCGACGGGAACACTGAAGCTTTCTTT. Residues: CASSLAPSDGNTEAFF.

V is TRBV6-4 and J is TRBJ2-1; 9 bases are shared with TRBD1. The CDR3 has 15 amino acids. Germline CDR1 MRHNA, CDR2 SNTAGT. The V gene end was trimmed by 3 bases and the J gene end by 3 bases; junction bases not matched to a gene: 3. CDR3 in DNA: TGTGCCAGCAGTGAGGGGACAGGGTACTACAATGAGCAGTTCTTC. It encodes CASSEGTGYYNEQFF.

J is TRBJ2-5 and V is TRBV13; D possibly corresponds to TRBD1 (6 bases). V lost 5 bases to trimming and J lost 0 bases, with 13 bases between them. CDR3 length: 15 amino acids. Per germline, CDR1 PRHDT and CDR2 FYEKMQ (reference sequence). CDR3: CASSRNQGYQETQYF. The CDR3 DNA reads as TGTGCCAGCAGCCGCAACCAGGGGTACCAAGAGACCCAGTACTTC.

V usage is TRBV5-4 and J usage is TRBJ1-1; no reliable D call. V lost 4 bases and J 5 bases, leaving 15 bases between the germline ends. The length of the CDR3 is 14 residues. Per germline, CDR1 SGHNT and CDR2 YYREEE (reference sequence). CDR3 protein: CASSQVTPGTEAFF. The CDR3 DNA reads TGTGCCAGCAGCCAGGTTACACCGGGGACTGAAGCTTTCTTT.

The chain carries TRBV5-1 and TRBJ2-3; tentatively, D is TRBD1 (6 bases). Germline values: CDR1 SGHRS, CDR2 YFSETQ. This CDR3 region has 13 residues. V lost 0 bases and J 6 bases, leaving 8 bases between the germline ends. The CDR3 is CASSLGTVDTQYF. DNA of the CDR3: TGCGCCAGCAGCTTGGGGACAGTTGATACGCAGTATTTT.

The genes are TRBV30 and TRBJ2-5; D gene uncertain. Germline V CDR1 and CDR2: GTSNPN, SVGIG (reference sequence). The CDR3 has 15 residues. V lost 0 bases, J lost 5 bases, and 16 bases lay in between. The CDR3 DNA sequence: TGTGCCTGGAGTGTACCGCCCAGGTCCTGGGAGACCCAGTACTTC. This encodes CAWSVPPRSWETQYF. Supplemented by reference TRBV30 and TRBJ2-5, the full variable domain reads SQTIHQWPATLVQPVGSPLSLECTVEGTSNPNLYWYRQAAGRGLQLLFYSVGIGQISSEVPQNLSASRPQDRQFILSSKKLLLSDSGFYLCAWSVPPRSWETQYFGPGTRLLVL.

In nucleotides, the CDR3 is TGTGCCAGCAGTGAAGCGCCGGACTGGTCGAACACCGGGGAGCTGTTTTTT. Translation gives CASSEAPDWSNTGELFF. This rearrangement joins TRBV6-1 to TRBJ2-2; possible D gene TRBD2, 5 bases. This CDR3 is built from 17 residues. Trimming removed 0 bases at V and 0 bases at J, with 11 bases between. The germline gives CDR1 MNHNS, CDR2 SASEGT.

This clone was observed a single time. The CDR3 is CASSYPLEQETQYF. The CDR3 DNA follows: TGTGCCAGCAGTTACCCCCTAGAGCAAGAGACCCAGTACTTC. The chain couples TRBV6-8 to TRBJ2-5; D remains ambiguous. Trimming shortened V by 2 bases and J by 2 bases, and 9 bases separated the two germline ends. Per the germline V gene, CDR1 is MNHGY and CDR2 is SAAAGT. The CDR3 consists of 14 residues.

In this sample, this clone turned up once. The CDR3 nucleotides read TGTGCCAGCTCACCTTTCGGGGGGAACCTCAATGAGCAGTTCTTC. It is translated as CASSPFGGNLNEQFF. This chain links TRBV18 with TRBJ2-1; TRBD2 matches 7 bases. This CDR3 has 15 amino acids. The trim removed 3 bases at V and 6 bases at J, leaving 8 bases unmatched. Germline values: CDR1 KGHSH, CDR2 LQKENI.